This is a list of T cell receptor beta chains from one sample in a study of T cells in Graves' hyperthyroidism and ophthalmopathy. TCRdb reprocessed the multiplex PCR reads with MiXCR, giving one entry per CDR3 protein. The sample carries 300,000 to 350,000 distinct CDR3 sequences, roughly 18% recorded once. Sequenced input: blood. Receptor source: a woman aged 50 to 60 with Graves' hyperthyroidism. Both conserved end residues are part of each CDR3.

j_call v_call cdr3_aa
TRBJ2-1 TRBV19 CASSITGGPYNEQFF
TRBJ2-4 TRBV5-1 CASSLVAGRIGGAAKNIQYF
TRBJ2-5 TRBV3-1 CASSQRAGETQYF
TRBJ2-2 TRBV5-1 CASSSGTRNTGELFF
TRBJ2-7 TRBV5-1 CASSLGLAGAEQYF
TRBJ2-5 TRBV11-2 CASSVNRVGETQYF
TRBJ2-3 TRBV20-1 CSASGLAGPSTDTQYF
TRBJ1-2 TRBV28 CASSSGQGAVDLYGYTF
TRBJ2-1 TRBV3-1 CASSPTGSEQFF
NA TRBV11-2 CASTHQETQFF
TRBJ2-1 TRBV6-1 CASSEVGVEQFF
TRBJ1-1 TRBV7-9 CASSPPSDRLNTEAFF